Only one count was recorded for the clone carrying this T cell receptor beta chain. This sample was taken from a study of blood T cell repertoires in COVID-19. Germline assignment: CDR1 LNHDA and CDR2 SQIVND (reference sequence). V gave up 6 bases and J gave up 0 bases, with 11 bases separating them. The CDR3 has 14 amino acids. In the original analysis: Nucleated cell number was recorded as an estimate derived from reference gene primer amplification. The assay was immunoSEQ multiplex PCR, and TCRdb's table has in-frame clones only and misses some. V and J calls and clone size follow that table, whereas D and trimming were derived from the DNA. This table has hundreds of thousands of clones, about four fifths appearing once.

The J gene is TRBJ1-2, the V gene TRBV19; weak D call: TRBD1 (5 bases). The clonotype was recovered from an elderly woman with COVID-19, enrolled during active disease. The sequenced sample was peripheral blood. The CDR3 sequence is CASRKGPANYGYTF. The CDR3 DNA reads as TGTGCCAGTAGGAAGGGGCCTGCTAACTATGGCTACACCTTC.